Below are 5 T cell receptor beta chains sequenced from a single sample in a study of control samples from healthy donors and cancer patients. The assay was immunoSEQ multiplex PCR, and TCRdb's table has in-frame clones only and misses some. The profile shows over 200,000 clones, roughly 82% of them singletons. The sample was PBMCs. These TCRs come from a woman aged 60 to 75 with lung cancer.

The genes are TRBV6-5 and TRBJ1-5; D is unresolved. This CDR3 spans 14 amino acids. V was shortened by 4 bases and J by 0 bases, with 7 bases between the two germline ends. Germline lookup yields CDR1 MNHEY and CDR2 SVGAGI. CDR3: CASSSRHSNQPQHF. The CDR3 DNA is TGTGCCAGCAGTTCCAGACATAGCAATCAGCCCCAGCATTTT.

This chain connects TRBV10-3 to TRBJ1-2; tentative D call: TRBD1 (5 bases). Germline V gives CDR1 ENHRY, CDR2 SYGVKD. V lost 7 bases and J 8 bases, leaving 14 bases between the germline ends. This CDR3 spans 12 amino acids. In nucleotides, the CDR3 is TGTGCCATCACGGGGACCGAGGGAGGCTACACCTTC. Amino acid sequence: CAITGTEGGYTF.

This clone has only one observation. The chain carries TRBV28 and TRBJ2-7; TRBD2 is a possible D gene (6 bases). Trimming stripped 2 bases from V and 5 bases from J, with 16 bases between. From germline, CDR1 is MDHEN and CDR2 SYDVKM. CDR3 length: 15 residues. For the CDR3, the DNA is TGTGCCAGCAGTTTAGGGGGGACCCGCGGCGACGAGCAGTACTTC. Translating it yields CASSLGGTRGDEQYF.

The chain joins TRBV6-2 or TRBV6-3 to TRBJ1-1, with 12 bases fitting TRBD1. Germline-derived CDR1 and CDR2 are MNHEY and SVGEGT. V dropped 5 bases and J dropped 6; count of bases not matched to a gene: 4. The CDR3 spans 14 residues. Here the CDR3 DNA reads TGTGCCAGCAGTGCCGGGACAGGGGGCTCTGAAGCTTTCTTT. As protein: CASSAGTGGSEAFF.

This clone was counted once. This chain links TRBV24-1 with TRBJ2-6, with D possibly TRBD1 on 5 matching bases. V shed 3 bases and J shed 0 bases, with 8 bases lying between them. This CDR3 spans 16 amino acids. The germline V gene encodes CDR1 KGHDR and CDR2 SFDVKD. The CDR3: CATSDQQVSGANVLTF. The CDR3 DNA reads TGTGCCACCAGTGATCAACAGGTCTCTGGGGCCAACGTCCTGACTTTC.